This T cell receptor (beta chain) is from a study of tumour-infiltrating T cells in Burkitt lymphoma. Study details: Productive clonality predicted overall and progression-free survival.

The data were produced by immunoSEQ multiplex PCR, yet TCRdb's version contains in-frame clones alone and is incomplete. The sample shows fewer than 8,500 clones, roughly 73% of them seen only once. The sequencing input was tumor tissue. The receptor was isolated from a human donor with diffuse large B-cell lymphoma.

The CDR3 DNA is TGTGCCAGCAGCCGCGGACGGGGGACTGAAGCTTTCTTT. Residues: CASSRGRGTEAFF. This chain uses TRBV7-9 with TRBJ1-1; the D gene is possibly TRBD1 (5 bases). Trimming removed 5 bases from V and 5 bases from J, with 12 bases in between. The CDR3 is made up of 13 amino acids. Germline assignment: CDR1 SEHNR and CDR2 FQNEAQ (reference sequence).